Below are 27 T cell receptor beta chains sequenced from a single sample in a study of blood T cell repertoires in COVID-19. Libraries were prepared by immunoSEQ multiplex PCR; TCRdb keeps only in-frame clonotypes and omits some of them. In the table there are about 400,000 clones, approximately 88% of which are singletons. Sequenced: peripheral blood. The receptors stem from a man between 35 and 55 years old with acute or convalescent COVID-19.

The chain recombines TRBV27 with TRBJ2-2, with 10 bases identical to TRBD2. This CDR3 has 18 amino acids. Germline V CDR1 and CDR2: MNHEY, SMNVEV (reference sequence). V gave up 9 bases and J gave up 2 bases; unmatched junction bases: 15. CDR3 DNA: TGTGCCAGTATTAAATCTACTAGCGGGATTAGAAACACCGGGGAGCTGTTTTTT. This sequence encodes CASIKSTSGIRNTGELFF.

This chain connects TRBV28 to TRBJ2-3; weak D call: TRBD2 (6 bases). The CDR3 runs to 15 residues. Germline-derived CDR1 and CDR2 are MDHEN and SYDVKM. Between the trimmed V and J ends, which lost 4 bases and 5 bases, there was a span of 16 bases. CDR3 region: CASSYKSGLRDTQYF. DNA for the CDR3: TGTGCCAGCAGTTACAAAAGCGGGTTAAGAGATACGCAGTATTTT.

Only one count was recorded for this clone. The V call is TRBV25-1, the J call TRBJ1-6, with D unresolved. CDR1 MGHDK and CDR2 SYGVNS come from the germline V gene. The CDR3 length is 15 residues. The ends were cut back, 2 bases at V and 6 bases at J, with 11 bases in the middle. CDR3 region: CASSEEAATNSPLHF. The CDR3 bases are TGTGCCAGCAGTGAAGAGGCGGCAACTAATTCACCCCTCCACTTT. The full variable domain, with the rest looked up from reference TRBV25-1 and TRBJ1-6, is EADIYQTPRYLVIGTGKKITLECSQTMGHDKMYWYQQDPGMELHLIHYSYGVNSTEKGDLSSESTVSRIRTEHFPLTLESARPSHTSQYLCASSEEAATNSPLHFGNGTRLTVT.

A remark on this clone: Other nucleotide sequences from this sample produce the same CDR3. J is TRBJ2-1 and V is TRBV11-3, with a tentative D call TRBD1 (6 bases). The germline gives CDR1 SGHNT, CDR2 YENEEA. This CDR3 contains 13 residues. V was trimmed by 3 bases and J by 6 bases, leaving 9 bases between them. In DNA form, the CDR3 reads TGTGCCAGCAGCTTGGGGGCGGTCAATGAGCAGTTCTTC. Protein: CASSLGAVNEQFF.

The V call is TRBV6-1, the J call TRBJ1-1, with TRBD1 matching 9 bases. The CDR3 covers 15 residues. In germline, CDR1 is MNHNS, CDR2 SASEGT. V gave up 3 bases and J gave up 5 bases; unmatched junction bases: 7. The CDR3, as DNA: TGTGCCAGCAGTGAGTCTCGGACAGGGGTTACTGAAGCTTTCTTT. Protein: CASSESRTGVTEAFF.

J is TRBJ2-7 and V is TRBV5-6; a possible D gene is TRBD2 (6 bases). The germline gives CDR1 SGHDT, CDR2 YYEEEE. CDR3 length: 15 amino acids. Trimming removed 3 bases from V and 6 bases from J, with 19 bases in between. This chain's CDR3 is CASSWRGLTGVEQYF. The CDR3, as DNA: TGTGCCAGCAGCTGGAGGGGACTTACGGGCGTCGAGCAGTACTTC.

J is TRBJ1-1 and V is TRBV6-6, with D possibly being TRBD1 (6 bases). This CDR3 is built from 14 residues. Germline values: CDR1 MNHNY, CDR2 SVGAGI (reference sequence). The germline V and J ends were trimmed by 6 bases and 1 base, with 12 bases remaining between them. The chain's CDR3 is CASSRRTENTEAFF. The CDR3 DNA reads as TGTGCCAGCAGCCGTAGGACAGAGAACACTGAAGCTTTCTTT.

This chain connects TRBV6-5 to TRBJ1-1; TRBD1 might be the D (6 bases). The CDR3 contains 13 residues. The V gene's germline CDR1 is MNHEY and CDR2 SVGAGI. The germline V and J ends were trimmed by 8 bases and 1 base, with 11 bases remaining between them. The CDR3 loop is CASGRGANTEAFF. The CDR3 nucleotides read TGTGCCAGCGGTCGGGGGGCGAACACTGAAGCTTTCTTT.

The genes are TRBV27 and TRBJ1-2; tentative D call: TRBD1 (6 bases). Per the germline V gene, CDR1 is MNHEY and CDR2 is SMNVEV (reference sequence). Trimming removed 2 bases from V and 7 bases from J, with 11 bases in between. The length of the CDR3 is 13 residues. The CDR3 sequence: CASSLGSRGGYTF. Here the CDR3 DNA reads TGTGCCAGCAGTTTAGGATCCAGGGGTGGCTACACCTTC.

The chain couples TRBV6-5 to TRBJ2-7; 7 nucleotides align to TRBD1. With 0 bases clipped from V and 6 bases from J, the junction kept 8 bases outside the gene matches. Germline loops: CDR1 MNHEY, CDR2 SVGAGI. The length of the CDR3 is 15 residues. This CDR3 reads CASSYSSGGDREQYF. The CDR3 DNA is TGTGCCAGCAGTTACTCGTCAGGGGGAGACCGCGAGCAGTACTTC.

This clone was found once. V and J are TRBV5-1 and TRBJ2-2, with D possibly being TRBD1 (6 bases). The V and J ends lost 0 bases and 0 bases respectively, with 12 bases between them. The CDR3 sequence is 17 residues long. The germline CDR1 and CDR2 sequences are SGHRS and YFSETQ. DNA of the CDR3: TGCGCCAGCAGCTTGGCCTGGGGGCCGCCGAACACCGGGGAGCTGTTTTTT. The encoded protein is CASSLAWGPPNTGELFF.

This sequence joins TRBV19 and TRBJ2-2; the match to TRBD2 covers 8 bases. The trim removed 4 bases at V and 1 base at J, leaving 5 bases unmatched. This CDR3 has 16 residues. Germline-derived CDR1 and CDR2 are LNHDA and SQIVND (reference sequence). CDR3 region: CASSTFTSGNTGELFF. The CDR3 region has the DNA TGTGCCAGTAGTACGTTTACTAGCGGGAACACCGGGGAGCTGTTTTTT.

The V gene is TRBV5-1, the J gene TRBJ2-1; 7 positions match TRBD2. CDR1 is SGHRS, CDR2 YFSETQ, per germline. This CDR3 comprises 13 residues. V lost 4 bases and J lost 5; bases outside the gene matches: 3. The chain's CDR3 is CASSTGTNNEQFF. In DNA, the CDR3 is TGCGCCAGCAGCACCGGGACTAACAATGAGCAGTTCTTC.

Only one count was recorded for this clone. The rearrangement links TRBV19 to TRBJ2-1, with 10 positions matching TRBD1. The trim removed 6 bases at V and 6 bases at J, leaving 8 bases unmatched. The CDR3 extends over 15 amino acids. Looked up from germline, CDR1 is LNHDA and CDR2 is SQIVND (reference sequence). This CDR3 reads CASSPDRGESNEQFF. Here the CDR3 DNA reads TGTGCCAGTAGCCCGGACAGGGGGGAGAGCAATGAGCAGTTCTTC.

V gene TRBV28 combines with J gene TRBJ1-2; D remains unclear. Trimming took off 11 bases at V and 8 bases at J, with 15 bases between the two ends. CDR1 is MDHEN, CDR2 SYDVKM, per germline. CDR3 length: 11 residues. The CDR3 bases are TGTGCCCCCCCCACGGGAGGAGGCTACACCTTC. Translation: CAPPTGGGYTF.

The rearrangement joins TRBV5-1 to TRBJ2-3, with D tentatively TRBD2 (5 bases). The CDR3 loop spans 13 amino acids. CDR1 and CDR2 from the germline V gene are SGHRS and YFSETQ. Trimming stripped 5 bases from V and 2 bases from J, with 9 bases between. The CDR3 nucleotides are TGCGCCAGCAGGAACGGGGACACAGATACGCAGTATTTT. Protein sequence: CASRNGDTDTQYF.

This clone has only one observation. The chain recombines TRBV6-5 with TRBJ2-5, with D possibly TRBD1 on 7 matching bases. The CDR3 contains 14 residues. Trimming stripped 5 bases from V and 5 bases from J, with 15 bases between. Germline V lookup: CDR1 MNHEY, CDR2 SVGAGI. CDR3 protein: CASSRQGGEETQYF. The CDR3 nucleotides are TGTGCCAGCAGTCGACAGGGAGGAGAGGAGACCCAGTACTTC.

This chain joins TRBV27 and TRBJ1-5; TRBD1 matches at 7 bases. The CDR3 has 16 residues. The V gene end was trimmed by 5 bases and the J gene end by 0 bases; junction bases not matched to a gene: 7. Germline V gives CDR1 MNHEY, CDR2 SMNVEV (reference sequence). CDR3 in DNA: TGTGCCAGCAGTCCACAACAGGGGATTAGCAATCAGCCCCAGCATTTT. Translated: CASSPQQGISNQPQHF.

The CDR3 loop is CAWSVNRASYGYTF. CDR3 nucleotide sequence: TGTGCCTGGAGTGTAAACAGGGCAAGCTATGGCTACACCTTC. The gene calls are TRBV30 and TRBJ1-2, with TRBD1 as a possible D gene (6 bases). Trimming removed 0 bases at V and 4 bases at J, with 12 bases between. Per germline, CDR1 GTSNPN and CDR2 SVGIG (reference sequence). CDR3 length equals 14 residues.

The chain uses TRBV18 and TRBJ1-6, with 9 positions matching TRBD1. The CDR3 has 15 residues. CDR1 and CDR2 from the germline V gene are KGHSH and LQKENI. V trimming: 4 bases; J trimming: 7 bases; junction bases outside the gene matches: 5. CDR3 region: CASSQGQGQNSPLHF. The CDR3, as DNA: TGTGCCAGCTCACAGGGACAGGGACAGAATTCACCCCTCCACTTT.

This clone was seen a single time. The chain joins TRBV2 to TRBJ2-5, with 8 bases identical to TRBD1. The germline CDR1 and CDR2 sequences are SNHLY and FYNNEI. V shed 6 bases, J shed 5 bases, and the junction held 5 bases outside the gene matches. There are 13 residues in the CDR3. CDR3 region: CASRADREETQYF. The CDR3, as DNA: TGTGCCAGCAGAGCGGACAGGGAGGAGACCCAGTACTTC.

This clone was seen a handful of times. V is TRBV29-1 and J is TRBJ1-5, with 10 bases lining up with TRBD1. This CDR3 is 14 amino acids long. V trimming: 4 bases; J trimming: 7 bases; junction bases outside the gene matches: 7. CDR1 is SQVTM and CDR2 is ANQGSEA in the germline V gene. CDR3 in DNA: TGCAGCGTTGCTAAAGGGACAGGGGAACAGCCCCAGCATTTT. Translating gives CSVAKGTGEQPQHF. The full variable domain, in which reference TRBV29-1 and TRBJ1-5 provide the parts outside the CDR3, is SAVISQKPSRDICQRGTSLTIQCQVDSQVTMMFWYRQQPGQSLTLIATANQGSEATYESGFVIDKFPISRPNLTFSTLTVSNMSPEDSSIYLCSVAKGTGEQPQHFGDGTRLSIL.

The rearrangement uses TRBV28 and TRBJ2-3, with 9 positions matching TRBD1. Germline V gives CDR1 MDHEN, CDR2 SYDVKM. The J segment lost 3 bases and the V segment lost 5 bases, leaving 6 bases of the junction unmatched. The CDR3 is 15 residues long. CDR3 sequence reads: CASSLPTGGTDTQYF. CDR3 in DNA: TGTGCCAGCAGTCTCCCGACAGGGGGGACAGATACGCAGTATTTT.

Of note for this clone: Compared with germline, one end of the junction differs, possibly owing to a read error. The chain combines TRBV2 with TRBJ1-1; TRBD1 matches 7 bases. Germline CDR1 and CDR2: SNHLY and FYNNEI. CDR3 length: 15 amino acids. The CDR3 region has the DNA TGTGCCAGCAGGGCAGACGGGACAGTGAAAACTGAAGCTTTCTTT. This gives the protein CASRADGTVKTEAFF.

This rearrangement joins TRBV19 to TRBJ1-2; 8 nucleotides line up with TRBD1. V lost 5 bases and J lost 5; bases outside the gene matches: 10. In germline, CDR1 is LNHDA, CDR2 SQIVND (reference sequence). This CDR3 is built from 15 residues. CDR3 sequence reads: CASSSGQGRLYGYTF. As DNA, the CDR3 is TGTGCCAGTAGTTCTGGACAGGGCCGGCTTTATGGCTACACCTTC.

The chain has TRBV25-1 and TRBJ1-5; D may be TRBD1 (6 bases). Germline V gene lookup returns CDR1 MGHDK and CDR2 SYGVNS. The CDR3 is made up of 14 amino acids. Trimming removed 4 bases at V and 6 bases at J, with 13 bases between. The CDR3, as DNA: TGTGCCAGCAGTGGTACAGGGTGGGGTCAGCCCCAGCATTTT. Amino acid sequence: CASSGTGWGQPQHF.

This chain connects TRBV2 to TRBJ2-1, with 8 bases that match TRBD2. Per germline, CDR1 SNHLY and CDR2 FYNNEI. The CDR3 runs 16 residues. Germline trimming cut 1 base from V and 1 base from J; bases unmatched to any gene: 3. The DNA for the CDR3 is TGTGCCAGCAGTGAAGGTAGCGGGGATTCCTACAATGAGCAGTTCTTC. Amino acids: CASSEGSGDSYNEQFF.